The entry that follows covers one T cell receptor beta chain sequence. This entry comes from a study of blood T cell repertoires in COVID-19. Study-level background: Researchers got acute and convalescent COVID-19 samples from the United States, Italy and Spain.

Clinical histories supplied by participants themselves formed the basis of cohort assignment. V lost 5 bases, J lost 3 bases, and 15 bases stayed unmatched. The CDR3 has 18 amino acids. The germline CDR1 and CDR2 sequences are LNHDA and SQIVND (reference sequence). In the original workflow: Reference gene primer amplification gave nucleated cell count estimates. Clones were read by immunoSEQ multiplex PCR, and TCRdb kept only the in-frame ones, dropping some. V, J and clone size are those of that table, while D and trimming were read from the DNA. This table has a few hundred thousand clones, around 91% appearing once.

This TCR came from a woman in her late teens or twenties with acute COVID-19. The rearrangement joins TRBV19 to TRBJ1-5; 8 bases map to TRBD1. Sequenced: PBMCs or T cells enriched from blood (not recorded which). CDR3 in DNA: TGTGCCAGTAGTTGGTATCGGACAGGGAGTTTAATCAATCAGCCCCAGCATTTT. Its protein product is CASSWYRTGSLINQPQHF.